These 31 T cell receptor beta chains were sequenced from one sample in a study of CD8+CD57+ T cells in acquired aplastic anemia. According to the study, genomic DNA was the template for TCR beta VDJ and CDR3 profiling. TCRdb ran MiXCR on the reads and lists one entry per CDR3 protein. This table has about 190,000 distinct CDR3 sequences, roughly 64% appearing once. Sequencing was carried out using sorted CD4+, CD8+, or CD8+CD57+ T cells (not recorded which) from PBMCs. The receptors were gathered from a human donor with severe aplastic anemia or a healthy control (not recorded which).

This clonotype showed up many times. The J gene is TRBJ2-5, the V gene TRBV5-4; TRBD2 agrees at 8 bases. V lost 7 bases and J lost 5; bases outside the gene matches: 10. CDR3 size: 14 residues. The germline V gene encodes CDR1 SGHNT and CDR2 YYREEE (reference sequence). The CDR3 reads CASESGGEGETQYF. CDR3 in DNA: TGTGCCAGCGAGAGCGGGGGTGAAGGGGAGACCCAGTACTTC.

This sequence joins TRBV19 and TRBJ1-1; 7 bases agree with TRBD1. Unmatched junction bases numbered 11, after V lost 9 bases and J lost 7 bases. Germline CDR1 LNHDA, CDR2 SQIVND (reference sequence). The CDR3 runs 13 residues. CDR3 DNA sequence: TGTGCCAGCTCACCGGGACAGAAAGTTGAAGCTTTCTTT. Amino acids: CASSPGQKVEAFF. Using reference TRBV19 and TRBJ1-1 for the parts outside the CDR3, the full variable domain is DGGITQSPKYLFRKEGQNVTLSCEQNLNHDAMYWYRQDPGQGLRLIYYSQIVNDFQKGDIAEGYSVSREKKESFPLTVTSAQKNPTAFYLCASSPGQKVEAFFGQGTRLTVV.

The CDR3: CASSILEVNTEAFF. DNA for the CDR3: TGTGCCAGTAGTATCTTGGAAGTGAACACTGAAGCTTTCTTT. The chain combines TRBV19 with TRBJ1-1; D not certain. The CDR3 is made up of 14 amino acids. From germline, CDR1 is LNHDA and CDR2 SQIVND (reference sequence). V dropped 3 bases and J dropped 0 bases, with 8 bases sitting between them. The full variable domain, completed using reference TRBV19 and TRBJ1-1, is DGGITQSPKYLFRKEGQNVTLSCEQNLNHDAMYWYRQDPGQGLRLIYYSQIVNDFQKGDIAEGYSVSREKKESFPLTVTSAQKNPTAFYLCASSILEVNTEAFFGQGTRLTVV.

There are many counts of this clonotype. The genes are TRBV12-3 or TRBV12-4 and TRBJ1-2, with D possibly being TRBD1 (6 bases). V lost 7 bases and J lost 0, with 9 bases in between. The CDR3 length is 13 residues. CDR3 residues: CASNREANYGYTF. For the CDR3, the DNA is TGTGCCAGCAACAGGGAAGCTAACTATGGCTACACCTTC.

V gene TRBV7-3 combines with J gene TRBJ2-7, with 9 nucleotides matching TRBD1. The J call may be mistaken, given a closer DNA end match to TRBJ2-1. This CDR3 has 14 amino acids. Germline lookup yields CDR1 SGHTA and CDR2 FQGTGA. CDR3 bases: TGTGCCAGCAGGGGGACAGGGACCTACAATGAGCAGTTCTTC. Translated: CASRGTGTYNEQFF.

Many counts were recorded for this clonotype. This chain links TRBV6-5 with TRBJ2-1; no clear D. The CDR3 spans 12 residues. Trimming took off 0 bases at V and 8 bases at J, with 5 bases between the two ends. CDR1 MNHEY and CDR2 SVGAGI come from the germline V gene. CDR3: CASSYSLDEQFF. DNA for the CDR3: TGTGCCAGCAGTTACTCGTTAGATGAGCAGTTCTTC.

This clonotype was observed at least ten times. CDR3 amino acids: CASSLDQRQGTYEQYF. In DNA form, the CDR3 reads TGTGCCAGCAGCTTAGATCAACGACAGGGCACCTACGAGCAGTACTTC. The V gene is TRBV7-2, the J gene TRBJ2-7; 7 nucleotides line up with TRBD1. The CDR3 contains 16 residues. CDR1 and CDR2 (germline): SGHTA, FQGNSA. The V gene end was trimmed by 1 base and the J gene end by 2 bases; junction bases not matched to a gene: 8.

This clonotype has only one observation. The gene calls are TRBV14 and TRBJ2-7; TRBD1 matches 9 bases. Germline values: CDR1 SGHDN, CDR2 FVKESK. The length of the CDR3 is 15 residues. Germline trimming cut 2 bases from V and 3 bases from J; bases unmatched to any gene: 5. CDR3 sequence (DNA): TGTGCCAGCAGCCAATTGGGACAGGGAAACTACGAGCAGTACTTC. This sequence encodes CASSQLGQGNYEQYF.

This clonotype was observed many times. For the CDR3, the DNA is TGTGCCAGCAGTGAAGGGGGGGAGACCGGGGAGCTGTTTTTT. Amino acids: CASSEGGETGELFF. This chain joins TRBV6-1 and TRBJ2-2; TRBD2 might be the D (6 bases). Trimming removed 1 base at V and 5 bases at J, with 8 bases between. Germline V gives CDR1 MNHNS, CDR2 SASEGT. The CDR3 length is 14 residues.

This chain connects TRBV24-1 to TRBJ2-3; D might be TRBD2 (6 bases). CDR3 length: 16 amino acids. Germline CDR1 KGHDR, CDR2 SFDVKD. Trimming removed 4 bases at V and 1 base at J, with 14 bases between. The CDR3 bases are TGTGCCACCAGTGAGCCGGAGGGTACCGGCACAGATACGCAGTATTTT. Residues: CATSEPEGTGTDTQYF.

This chain uses TRBV15 with TRBJ1-2, with D perhaps matching TRBD1 (5 bases). V lost 8 bases and J lost 4, with 20 bases in between. Germline V gene sequence: CDR1 LNHNV, CDR2 YYDKDF (reference sequence). This CDR3 region has 15 residues. CDR3 residues: CATSHTQGLSYGYTF. The CDR3, as DNA: TGTGCCACCTCCCATACCCAGGGACTCAGCTATGGCTACACCTTC.

This sequence joins TRBV10-3 and TRBJ1-3; D is ambiguous. V lost 2 bases and J lost 0, with 14 bases in between. CDR1 and CDR2 (germline): ENHRY, SYGVKD. This CDR3 region has 17 residues. CDR3 loop: CAISEGKLLPSGNTIYF. The CDR3 DNA reads TGTGCCATCAGTGAGGGGAAACTCCTGCCCTCTGGAAACACCATATATTTT.

This clonotype came up a few times. V gene TRBV7-9 combines with J gene TRBJ1-2; 7 positions match TRBD1. The ends lost 5 bases at V and 4 bases at J; junction bases unmatched: 7. The CDR3 consists of 14 residues. Germline CDR1 is SEHNR and CDR2 is FQNEAQ (reference sequence). CDR3: CASSHLGQSYGYTF. In nucleotides, the CDR3 is TGTGCCAGCAGCCATTTGGGACAGTCCTATGGCTACACCTTC.

This clonotype was seen more than once but under ten times. This chain joins TRBV2 and TRBJ2-5, with 12 bases fitting TRBD2. Germline-derived CDR1 and CDR2 are SNHLY and FYNNEI. Trimming at V came to 8 bases and at J to 2 bases, leaving 6 bases not matched to a gene. CDR3 length equals 15 residues. The chain's CDR3 is CASVTSGRPQETQYF. The CDR3 DNA follows: TGTGCCAGCGTGACTAGCGGGAGACCTCAAGAGACCCAGTACTTC.

The V gene is TRBV7-2, the J gene TRBJ2-5; TRBD2 agrees at 9 bases. Germline trimming cut 6 bases from V and 9 bases from J; bases unmatched to any gene: 11. Germline values: CDR1 SGHTA, CDR2 FQGNSA. The CDR3 runs 14 residues. CDR3 loop: CASRSSSGTTSQYF. CDR3 DNA sequence: TGTGCCAGCAGATCCTCTAGCGGGACAACGTCCCAGTACTTC.

V gene TRBV2 combines with J gene TRBJ2-7; D perhaps matches TRBD2 (5 bases). The ends were cut back, 4 bases at V and 3 bases at J, with 13 bases in the middle. The CDR3 runs 14 residues. Germline-derived CDR1 and CDR2 are SNHLY and FYNNEI. The CDR3: CASSVEVSNYEQYF. The CDR3 DNA is TGTGCCAGCAGTGTGGAGGTCAGCAACTACGAGCAGTACTTC.

This clonotype has just a few counts. CDR3 sequence: CASSSDRNSPLHF. The CDR3 bases are TGTGCCAGCAGTTCCGACAGGAATTCACCCCTCCACTTT. The chain links TRBV12-3 or TRBV12-4 to TRBJ1-6, with TRBD1 as a possible D gene (6 bases). This CDR3 is 13 amino acids long. Between the trimmed V and J ends, which lost 4 bases and 7 bases, there was a span of 8 bases.

The V and J genes are TRBV20-1 and TRBJ2-1; no definite D call. V lost 5 bases to trimming and J lost 12 bases, with 14 bases between them. This CDR3 region has 11 residues. From germline, CDR1 is DFQATT and CDR2 SNEGSKA (reference sequence). CDR3 sequence: CSARVGPGQFF. The CDR3 nucleotides read TGCAGTGCTCGTGTAGGGCCTGGGCAGTTCTTC.

The J gene is TRBJ1-2, the V gene TRBV2; D not certain. Between the trimmed V and J ends, which lost 6 bases and 8 bases, there was a span of 22 bases. The CDR3 runs 15 residues. The germline CDR1 and CDR2 sequences are SNHLY and FYNNEI. The CDR3: CASSEGPGDVYGYTF. The CDR3 nucleotides read TGTGCCAGCAGCGAGGGCCCAGGAGACGTGTACGGCTACACCTTC.

The chain combines TRBV19 with TRBJ2-2, with TRBD1 matching over 7 bases. Germline assignment: CDR1 LNHDA and CDR2 SQIVND (reference sequence). The V segment lost 3 bases and the J segment 5 bases; nucleotides outside the gene matches: 6. The CDR3 is made up of 15 amino acids. CDR3: CASSIVDRDTGELFF. The CDR3, as DNA: TGTGCCAGTAGTATCGTTGACAGGGATACCGGGGAGCTGTTTTTT.

This clonotype was observed a single time. The rearrangement uses TRBV20-1 and TRBJ2-1, with TRBD1 as a possible D gene (7 bases). V dropped 5 bases and J dropped 0 bases, with 35 bases sitting between them. The CDR3 runs 22 residues. Germline V gives CDR1 DFQATT, CDR2 SNEGSKA (reference sequence). The DNA of the CDR3 is TGCAGTGCTTACCTCGACAGGGTCCGGGGTAGCGGCGCCTTTAGCTCCTACAATGAGCAGTTCTTC. Protein product: CSAYLDRVRGSGAFSSYNEQFF.

This clonotype was recorded a few times. V and J are TRBV9 and TRBJ2-7, with 14 positions matching TRBD2. The germline V gene has CDR1 SGDLS and CDR2 YYNGEE. The V and J ends lost 3 bases and 3 bases, in that order; junction bases with no gene match: 2. The CDR3 is made up of 15 amino acids. The DNA of the CDR3 is TGTGCCAGCAGCGACGGGACTAGCGGGAGCTACGAGCAGTACTTC. Translation: CASSDGTSGSYEQYF.

V and J are TRBV19 and TRBJ2-3; D gene ambiguous. The germline V gene has CDR1 LNHDA and CDR2 SQIVND (reference sequence). The germline V and J ends were trimmed by 6 bases and 4 bases, with 8 bases remaining between them. The CDR3 spans 12 residues. CDR3 in amino acids: CASRKSADTQYF. CDR3 nucleotides: TGTGCCAGTAGAAAAAGCGCAGATACGCAGTATTTT.

CDR3 sequence reads: CASSLLTHRLNTEAFF. As DNA, the CDR3 is TGTGCCAGCAGCTTATTGACCCACAGACTGAACACTGAAGCTTTCTTT. The rearrangement uses TRBV7-2 and TRBJ1-1; no clear D gene. This CDR3 has 16 residues. Germline CDR1 reads SGHTA; CDR2 reads FQGNSA. V lost 2 bases to trimming and J lost 0 bases, with 13 bases between them.

V is TRBV20-1 and J is TRBJ1-2; 10 bases line up with TRBD1. Germline V lookup: CDR1 DFQATT, CDR2 SNEGSKA (reference sequence). V shed 1 base and J 9 bases; nucleotides not matched to a gene: 8. The CDR3 sequence is 14 residues long. This CDR3 is CSARAQTGGSSYTF. The CDR3 DNA sequence: TGCAGTGCTAGAGCGCAGACAGGGGGCAGTAGCTACACCTTC.

This chain connects TRBV10-2 to TRBJ1-5; D is unclear. Germline loops: CDR1 WSHSY, CDR2 SAAADI. The length of the CDR3 is 13 residues. The V end was cut by 4 bases, the J end by 3 bases, with 7 bases between. CDR3: CASSVQSNQPQHF. For the CDR3, the DNA is TGCGCCAGCAGTGTTCAGTCCAATCAGCCCCAGCATTTT.

Notes on this clonotype: The junction differs from germline at one of its ends, possibly a read error. This chain uses TRBV19 with TRBJ1-5; D gene unclear. This CDR3 is built from 14 residues. Per the germline V gene, CDR1 is LNHDA and CDR2 is SQIVND (reference sequence). This chain's CDR3 is CASSARDNNQPHHF. CDR3 nucleotide sequence: TGTGCCAGTAGTGCACGTGACAACAATCAGCCCCATCATTTT.

The chain links TRBV9 to TRBJ1-5; TRBD1 is a possible D gene (5 bases). V lost 0 bases and J lost 7, with 11 bases in between. This CDR3 has 14 residues. The germline V gene encodes CDR1 SGDLS and CDR2 YYNGEE. The CDR3 coding sequence is TGTGCCAGCAGCGTAGAGTTGGGGGGGCAGCCCCAGCATTTT. It is translated as CASSVELGGQPQHF.

This clonotype was picked up many times. This chain connects TRBV6-6 to TRBJ2-1; 13 bases agree with TRBD2. Trimming took 2 bases from V and 1 from J; bases not matched to a gene: 11. Looked up from germline, CDR1 is MNHNY and CDR2 is SVGAGI (reference sequence). The CDR3 runs 20 residues. In nucleotides, the CDR3 is TGTGCCAGCAGTTACGGTGGTGAGACTAGCGGGGGGAGGTCCTACAATGAGCAGTTCTTC. This codes for CASSYGGETSGGRSYNEQFF.

This clonotype was counted at least ten times. This chain connects TRBV7-9 to TRBJ2-7, with D possibly matching TRBD2 (6 bases). Between the trimmed V and J ends, which lost 5 bases and 2 bases, there was a span of 10 bases. The CDR3 has 13 residues. CDR1 and CDR2 from the germline V gene are SEHNR and FQNEAQ (reference sequence). The CDR3 DNA reads TGTGCCAGCAGCCCAGGAGGGACCTACGAGCAGTACTTC. Translating it yields CASSPGGTYEQYF.

This chain links TRBV2 with TRBJ1-2; the D is unclear. V was trimmed by 2 bases and J by 0 bases, leaving 10 bases between them. Germline V gene data show CDR1 as SNHLY and CDR2 as FYNNEI. This CDR3 comprises 15 residues. The CDR3 is CASSELDPPNYGYTF. For the CDR3, the DNA is TGTGCCAGCAGTGAACTAGACCCCCCTAACTATGGCTACACCTTC. Based on the CDR3 plus reference TRBV2 and TRBJ1-2, the full variable domain is EPEVTQTPSHQVTQMGQEVILRCVPISNHLYFYWYRQILGQKVEFLVSFYNNEISEKSEIFDDQFSVERPDGSNFTLKIRSTKLEDSAMYFCASSELDPPNYGYTFGSGTRLTVV.